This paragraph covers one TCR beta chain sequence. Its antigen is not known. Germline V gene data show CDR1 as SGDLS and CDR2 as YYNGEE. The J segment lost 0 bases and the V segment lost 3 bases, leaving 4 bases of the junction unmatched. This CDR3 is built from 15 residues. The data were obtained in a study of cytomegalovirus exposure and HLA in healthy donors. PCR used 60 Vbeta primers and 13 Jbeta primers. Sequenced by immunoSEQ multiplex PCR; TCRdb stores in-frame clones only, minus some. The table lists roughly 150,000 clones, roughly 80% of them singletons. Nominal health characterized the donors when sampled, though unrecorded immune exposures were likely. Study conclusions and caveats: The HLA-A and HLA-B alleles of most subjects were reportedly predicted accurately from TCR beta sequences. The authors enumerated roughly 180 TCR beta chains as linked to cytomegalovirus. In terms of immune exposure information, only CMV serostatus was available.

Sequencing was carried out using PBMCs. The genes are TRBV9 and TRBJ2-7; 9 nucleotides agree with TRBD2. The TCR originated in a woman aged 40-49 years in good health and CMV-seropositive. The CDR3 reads CASSEEREASYEQYF. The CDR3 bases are TGTGCCAGCAGCGAAGAGCGGGAGGCCTCCTACGAGCAGTACTTC.